The next 17 T cell receptor beta chains were all read from a single sample in a study of T cell responses to AZD1222 COVID-19 vaccine. Measured with immunoSEQ multiplex PCR; TCRdb has only the in-frame clones, and not every one. The data show 18,000 or so clones, with nearly 90% seen just once and 8.7% held by the top ten. This specimen was peripheral blood, taken 28 days after the second AZD1222 dose. These receptors were obtained from an adult who received the AZD1222 COVID-19 vaccine.

The chain has TRBV2 and TRBJ2-5, with D unclear. CDR1 and CDR2 (germline): SNHLY, FYNNEI. The ends were cut back, 7 bases at V and 4 bases at J, with 10 bases in the middle. The CDR3 runs 12 residues. The CDR3 is CASNPRRETQYF. The CDR3 nucleotides read TGTGCCAGCAACCCCAGGCGAGAGACCCAGTACTTC.

The chain recombines TRBV5-4 with TRBJ2-2, with 8 bases identical to TRBD1. V lost 5 bases to trimming and J lost 2 bases; unmatched junction nucleotides: 5. The CDR3 runs 15 residues. Germline-derived CDR1 and CDR2 are SGHNT and YYREEE (reference sequence). The CDR3 DNA reads TGTGCCAGCAGTTTTGACAGGGGTAACACCGGGGAGCTGTTTTTT. This translates into CASSFDRGNTGELFF.

The rearrangement links TRBV6-5 to TRBJ1-3; TRBD1 might be the D (5 bases). Trimming pared 5 bases from V and 2 bases from J, leaving 10 bases between. CDR3 length: 14 residues. From germline, CDR1 is MNHEY and CDR2 SVGAGI. In DNA, the CDR3 is TGTGCCAGCAGTATTGGGGGACCTGGAAACACCATATATTTT. It encodes CASSIGGPGNTIYF.

The rearrangement links TRBV7-8 to TRBJ2-7, with D unclear. The CDR3 contains 14 residues. CDR1 SGHVS and CDR2 FQNEAQ come from the germline V gene. The germline V and J ends were trimmed by 5 bases and 2 bases, with 13 bases remaining between them. This chain's CDR3 is CASSLNGVTYEQYF. CDR3 bases: TGTGCCAGCAGCCTCAATGGGGTTACCTACGAGCAGTACTTC.

A single count supports this clone. The chain couples TRBV28 to TRBJ1-2; D may be TRBD1 (5 bases). The CDR3 extends over 14 amino acids. V lost 8 bases and J 2 bases, leaving 15 bases between the germline ends. CDR1 MDHEN and CDR2 SYDVKM come from the germline V gene. This CDR3 reads CASAFGGSNYGYTF. The CDR3 DNA reads as TGTGCCAGCGCGTTCGGGGGGAGCAACTATGGCTACACCTTC.

The genes are TRBV19 and TRBJ1-5; the D is unclear. V was pared by 2 bases and J by 4 bases, with 12 bases between. From germline, CDR1 is LNHDA and CDR2 SQIVND (reference sequence). The CDR3 length is 15 residues. The CDR3 reads CASSISSVPNQPQHF. The CDR3 DNA sequence: TGTGCCAGTAGTATAAGTTCCGTTCCGAATCAGCCCCAGCATTTT.

This chain joins TRBV6-6 and TRBJ1-5, with no clear D. Germline assignment: CDR1 MNHNY and CDR2 SVGAGI (reference sequence). This CDR3 comprises 12 residues. The ends were cut back, 2 bases at V and 8 bases at J, with 7 bases in the middle. CDR3 loop: CASSYPAKPQHF. The CDR3 DNA sequence: TGTGCCAGCAGTTACCCAGCGAAGCCCCAGCATTTT.

This chain connects TRBV5-4 to TRBJ2-3, with D hard to call. V gave up 0 bases and J gave up 1 base, with 3 bases separating them. This CDR3 has 13 amino acids. Germline V gene lookup returns CDR1 SGHNT and CDR2 YYREEE (reference sequence). The CDR3 sequence: CASSLGRTDTQYF. The DNA for the CDR3 is TGTGCCAGCAGCTTGGGGCGCACAGATACGCAGTATTTT.

The chain carries TRBV19 and TRBJ1-4; D might be TRBD1 (5 bases). V gave up 5 bases and J gave up 6 bases, with 16 bases separating them. The length of the CDR3 is 15 residues. Per germline, CDR1 LNHDA and CDR2 SQIVND (reference sequence). The CDR3 loop is CASSPLGGDDEKLFF. CDR3 sequence (DNA): TGTGCCAGTAGTCCCCTGGGAGGGGATGATGAAAAACTGTTTTTT.

This rearrangement joins TRBV5-4 to TRBJ2-5; TRBD2 agrees at 8 bases. V shed 0 bases and J 2 bases; nucleotides not matched to a gene: 6. The length of the CDR3 is 16 residues. CDR1 and CDR2 from the germline V gene are SGHNT and YYREEE (reference sequence). DNA for the CDR3: TGTGCCAGCAGCTTGGCCGGGGGGGGGATTCAAGAGACCCAGTACTTC. Encoded protein: CASSLAGGGIQETQYF.

This chain connects TRBV19 to TRBJ2-7; 7 bases align to TRBD2. The germline CDR1 and CDR2 sequences are LNHDA and SQIVND (reference sequence). This CDR3 has 13 residues. V was clipped by 2 bases and J by 3 bases; unmatched bases: 1. Here the CDR3 reads CASSIREGYEQYV. The CDR3 DNA sequence: TGTGCCAGTAGTATAAGGGAGGGCTACGAGCAGTACGTC.

The V gene is TRBV5-4, the J gene TRBJ1-1; D may be TRBD1 (5 bases). The CDR3 extends over 12 amino acids. In germline, CDR1 is SGHNT, CDR2 YYREEE (reference sequence). The V end was cut by 6 bases, the J end by 1 base, with 7 bases between. CDR3 protein: CASKGWNTEAFF. The CDR3 region has the DNA TGTGCCAGCAAGGGGTGGAACACTGAAGCTTTCTTT.

This clone has only a few counts. The rearrangement links TRBV7-9 to TRBJ2-1, with 10 bases that match TRBD2. Germline trimming cut 5 bases from V and 7 bases from J; bases unmatched to any gene: 20. Per the germline V gene, CDR1 is SEHNR and CDR2 is FQNEAQ (reference sequence). CDR3 size: 19 residues. Written as DNA, the CDR3 is TGTGCCAGCAGCCCAGGGCCCAGGGGAGCGGGAGGGGGTCGGAATGAGCAGTTCTTC. It is translated as CASSPGPRGAGGGRNEQFF.

The chain employs TRBV19 and TRBJ1-1; D remains ambiguous. Trimming cost V 1 base and J 5 bases, with 2 bases left between them. Per germline, CDR1 LNHDA and CDR2 SQIVND (reference sequence). This CDR3 is built from 11 residues. The CDR3 spells CASSIGTEAFF. CDR3 bases: TGTGCCAGTAGTATAGGGACTGAAGCTTTCTTT.

The rearrangement uses TRBV21-1 and TRBJ2-7; the table's TRBD1 call for D was not verified on the DNA. TRBV21-1 is reported as a pseudogene. The CDR3 runs to 14 residues. CDR3 sequence: CASARQGFSYEQYV. The CDR3, as DNA: TGTGCCAGCGCCCGACAGGGGTTCTCCTACGAGCAGTACGTC.

The chain carries TRBV29-1 and TRBJ1-1; D is undetermined. Germline CDR1 is SQVTM and CDR2 is ANQGSEA. There are 11 residues in the CDR3. Between the trimmed V and J ends, which lost 7 bases and 5 bases, there was a span of 11 bases. CDR3 sequence: CSAEMGTEAFF. The CDR3 DNA follows: TGCAGCGCGGAGATGGGGACTGAAGCTTTCTTT. Supplemented by reference TRBV29-1 and TRBJ1-1, the full variable domain reads SAVISQKPSRDICQRGTSLTIQCQVDSQVTMMFWYRQQPGQSLTLIATANQGSEATYESGFVIDKFPISRPNLTFSTLTVSNMSPEDSSIYLCSAEMGTEAFFGQGTRLTVV.

This clone occurred once. The chain joins TRBV5-1 to TRBJ2-3; 7 positions agree with TRBD1. J was trimmed by 4 bases and V by 4 bases; bases with no gene match: 9. The CDR3 is 15 amino acids. Per the germline V gene, CDR1 is SGHRS and CDR2 is YFSETQ. CDR3 region: CASSRTKGASDTQYF. DNA of the CDR3: TGCGCCAGCAGCCGAACTAAGGGGGCCTCAGATACGCAGTATTTT.